This TCR beta chain derives from a study of neurological immune-mediated disorders. Whole-study findings and limits: Healthy controls had more TCR clonal expansion than multiple sclerosis, which showed the least, whereas HTLV-1-associated myelopathy showed the most.

The CDR3 loop spans 14 amino acids. V was trimmed by 0 bases and J by 8 bases, leaving 11 bases between them. Germline CDR1 DFQATT, CDR2 SNEGSKA (reference sequence). In its sample, this clonotype was seen many times. Its cognate antigen is unknown. This sample's time point: longitudinal time-point 2. The method for making cDNA was 5'RACE, and it used 10-nucleotide random UMIs. MiXCR was run by TCRdb on the 5' RACE reads, yielding one entry per CDR3 protein. The sample comprises approximately 82,000 distinct CDR3 sequences, approximately 13% of which are singletons, and approximately 5% rests with the top ten.

Material for sequencing was PBMCs. The chain carries TRBV20-1 and TRBJ1-6, with D possibly being TRBD1 (6 bases). This TCR derives from a female donor with HTLV-1-associated myelopathy (HAM/TSP). This CDR3 is CSARDRRGDSPLHF. The CDR3 bases are TGCAGTGCTAGAGATCGCAGGGGAGATTCACCCCTCCACTTT.